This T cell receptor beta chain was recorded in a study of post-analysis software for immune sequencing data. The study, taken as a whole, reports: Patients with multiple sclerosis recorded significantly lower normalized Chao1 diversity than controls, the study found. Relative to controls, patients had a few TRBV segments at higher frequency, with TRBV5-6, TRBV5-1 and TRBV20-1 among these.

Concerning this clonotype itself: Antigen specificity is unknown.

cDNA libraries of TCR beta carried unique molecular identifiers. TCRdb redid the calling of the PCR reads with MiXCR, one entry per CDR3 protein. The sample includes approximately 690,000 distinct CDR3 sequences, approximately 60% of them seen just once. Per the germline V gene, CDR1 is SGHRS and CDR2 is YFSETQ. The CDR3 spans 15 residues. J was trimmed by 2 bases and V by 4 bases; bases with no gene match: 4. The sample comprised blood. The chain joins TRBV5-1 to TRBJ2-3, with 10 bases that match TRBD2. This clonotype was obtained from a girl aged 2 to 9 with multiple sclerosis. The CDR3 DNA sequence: TGCGCCAGCAGCAATAGCGGGAGGCTCACAGATACGCAGTATTTT. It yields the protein CASSNSGRLTDTQYF.